The T cell receptor (beta chain) described here comes from a study of OX40 agonist ivuxolimab in advanced cancers. Turning to the study itself: Patients undergoing dose escalation presented with hepatocellular carcinoma, melanoma, renal cell or head and neck cancer. Prior therapy, whether anti-PD-1, anti-PD-L1 or anti-CTLA-4, was allowed, and 40% had some. The study, taken as a whole, reports: At 0.1-3.0 mg/kg, partial responders had clonal expansion among the lowest observed.

The protocol was immunoSEQ multiplex PCR, while the TCRdb copy is restricted to in-frame clones and leaves out a portion. In the table there are roughly 68,000 clones, around 90% of which are singletons. In the case of this clone: Its antigen remains unknown.

With autoimmune disease history or systemic immunosuppression, patients were excluded. The ends lost 4 bases at V and 1 base at J; junction bases unmatched: 7. Germline CDR1 reads SGDLS; CDR2 reads YYNGEE. The CDR3 is made up of 16 amino acids. The TCR was taken from an adult with an advanced solid tumor such as melanoma, head and neck, liver or kidney cancer. The chain couples TRBV9 to TRBJ2-5; 10 bases match TRBD1. This specimen consisted of CD4+ or CD8+ T cells sorted from blood, obtained in a trial of the OX40 agonist ivuxolimab. The CDR3 here is CASSLGQGMGQETQYF. The CDR3 bases are TGTGCCAGCAGCCTGGGACAGGGGATGGGCCAAGAGACCCAGTACTTC.